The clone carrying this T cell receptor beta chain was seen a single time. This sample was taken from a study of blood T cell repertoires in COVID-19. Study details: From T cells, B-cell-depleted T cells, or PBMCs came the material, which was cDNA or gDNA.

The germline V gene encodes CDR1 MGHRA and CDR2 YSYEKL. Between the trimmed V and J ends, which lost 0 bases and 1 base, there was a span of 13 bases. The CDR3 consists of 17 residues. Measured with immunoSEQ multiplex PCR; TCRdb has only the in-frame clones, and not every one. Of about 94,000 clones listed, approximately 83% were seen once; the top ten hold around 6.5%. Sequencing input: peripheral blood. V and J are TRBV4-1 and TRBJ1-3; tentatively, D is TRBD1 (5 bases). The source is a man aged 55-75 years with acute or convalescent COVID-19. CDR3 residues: CASSQDWGDGSGNTIYF. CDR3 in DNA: TGCGCCAGCAGCCAAGATTGGGGGGATGGTTCTGGAAACACCATATATTTT.